Shown below are 22 T cell receptor beta chains from a single sample sequenced in a study of cytomegalovirus exposure and HLA in healthy donors. PCR primers comprised 60 Vbeta and 13 Jbeta primers. Sequencing was performed with immunoSEQ multiplex PCR; in TCRdb, only in-frame clones are kept and a portion is missing. This table holds 95,000 to 100,000 clones, about a tenth found once. The specimen was PBMCs. The receptors were sampled from a man over 45 in good health and CMV-seropositive.

This clone was seen a handful of times. The V and J genes are TRBV28 and TRBJ2-7, with D possibly being TRBD1 (7 bases). The CDR3 totals 12 residues. CDR1 and CDR2 (germline): MDHEN, SYDVKM. Trimming stripped 3 bases from V and 10 bases from J, with 13 bases between. The CDR3 loop is CASSFGQGGQYF. The CDR3 DNA reads as TGTGCCAGCAGTTTCGGTCAGGGGGGCCAGTACTTC.

This clone was observed at least ten times. In nucleotides, the CDR3 is TGTGCCAGCAGTTTATCCCTATACTCCTACAATGAGCAGTTCTTC. Protein product: CASSLSLYSYNEQFF. The chain has TRBV28 and TRBJ2-1; D is uncertain. This CDR3 has 15 residues. Trimming removed 1 base from V and 0 bases from J, with 7 bases in between. Germline CDR1 is MDHEN and CDR2 is SYDVKM.

This sequence joins TRBV9 and TRBJ2-3, with 8 bases identical to TRBD2. This CDR3 has 15 residues. Germline CDR1 SGDLS, CDR2 YYNGEE. V lost 3 bases and J lost 4; bases outside the gene matches: 7. In DNA, the CDR3 is TGTGCCAGCAGCGCCGGGAGGGGGAGGGCAGATACGCAGTATTTT. As protein: CASSAGRGRADTQYF.

The V gene is TRBV9, the J gene TRBJ1-2; 9 bases match TRBD1. V lost 6 bases, J lost 7 bases, and 10 bases stayed unmatched. The CDR3 runs 14 residues. CDR1 and CDR2 (germline): SGDLS, YYNGEE. This CDR3 reads CASNDGGTGFGYTF. The CDR3 coding sequence is TGTGCCAGCAACGATGGTGGGACAGGGTTTGGCTACACCTTC.

The chain uses TRBV5-4 and TRBJ2-7; 13 bases match TRBD2. The length of the CDR3 is 15 residues. V trimming: 4 bases; J trimming: 5 bases; junction bases outside the gene matches: 6. Germline lookup yields CDR1 SGHNT and CDR2 YYREEE (reference sequence). The CDR3 nucleotides read TGTGCCAGCAGCCCCTGGACTAGCGGGAGAAACGAGCAGTACTTC. Protein product: CASSPWTSGRNEQYF.

This clone occurred a few times. In nucleotides, the CDR3 is TGTGCCAGCAGCGCCAGACAGGGAAATAATGAAAAACTGTTTTTT. This codes for CASSARQGNNEKLFF. The chain recombines TRBV9 with TRBJ1-4; 7 bases line up with TRBD1. This CDR3 has 15 amino acids. Germline V gene data show CDR1 as SGDLS and CDR2 as YYNGEE. With V trimmed by 3 bases and J by 4 bases, 6 bases remained unmatched.

The chain couples TRBV9 to TRBJ1-4; 7 bases map to TRBD1. From germline, CDR1 is SGDLS and CDR2 YYNGEE. V lost 3 bases and J lost 5; bases outside the gene matches: 4. This CDR3 spans 14 amino acids. DNA of the CDR3: TGTGCCAGCAGCGCGACAGGGTCAAATGAAAAACTGTTTTTT. It codes for CASSATGSNEKLFF.

There are a few counts of this clone. The gene calls are TRBV2 and TRBJ1-1; a possible D gene is TRBD1 (6 bases). The V gene lost 4 bases and the J gene lost 4 bases, with 13 bases spanning the gap. The V gene's germline CDR1 is SNHLY and CDR2 FYNNEI. This CDR3 has 14 residues. The CDR3 reads CASSATGRTTEAFF. The DNA for the CDR3 is TGTGCCAGCAGTGCAACAGGGCGGACCACTGAAGCTTTCTTT.

This clone occurred a few times. This rearrangement joins TRBV5-1 to TRBJ2-3; 7 bases fit TRBD2. The CDR3 has 16 residues. Germline assignment: CDR1 SGHRS and CDR2 YFSETQ. J lost 6 bases, V lost 2 bases, and 12 bases had no gene match. CDR3 coding DNA: TGCGCCAGCAGCTTTCGTGGGGGAGGGAGTTCGGATACGCAGTATTTT. This encodes CASSFRGGGSSDTQYF.

V and J are TRBV4-3 and TRBJ1-6; 9 nucleotides match TRBD1. The CDR3 consists of 16 residues. V lost 4 bases and J lost 13; bases outside the gene matches: 14. The germline CDR1 and CDR2 sequences are LGHNA and YSLEER. CDR3 sequence reads: CASSLHAGTGKGPLHF. The CDR3 DNA is TGCGCCAGCAGCCTTCACGCTGGGACAGGGAAGGGTCCCCTCCACTTT.

This clone turned up a few times. The V call is TRBV10-3, the J call TRBJ1-2; the D is unclear. CDR1 and CDR2 (germline): ENHRY, SYGVKD. The CDR3 is made up of 12 amino acids. The V gene lost 4 bases and the J gene lost 4 bases, with 7 bases spanning the gap. DNA of the CDR3: TGTGCCATCAGTGCAGAGGGCTATGGCTACACCTTC. Its translation is CAISAEGYGYTF.

This clone was found a few times. The chain has TRBV11-2 and TRBJ1-2; 7 positions match TRBD1. V dropped 5 bases and J dropped 8; count of bases not matched to a gene: 8. The CDR3 is 13 residues long. Germline lookup yields CDR1 SGHAT and CDR2 FQNNGV. The CDR3 spells CASSTGQMGGYTF. CDR3 bases: TGTGCCAGCAGCACGGGACAGATGGGAGGCTACACCTTC.

This sequence joins TRBV2 and TRBJ2-1, with D unresolved. V shed 2 bases and J shed 9 bases, with 8 bases lying between them. The CDR3 sequence is 12 residues long. CDR1 and CDR2 (germline): SNHLY, FYNNEI. The CDR3 loop reads CASSEYSVEQFF. The CDR3 DNA reads TGTGCCAGCAGTGAATATAGTGTTGAGCAGTTCTTC.

This clone was counted between two and nine times. The chain joins TRBV15 to TRBJ1-3; a possible D gene is TRBD1 (6 bases). Germline CDR1 is LNHNV and CDR2 is YYDKDF (reference sequence). The CDR3 loop spans 17 amino acids. Trimming pared 0 bases from V and 2 bases from J, leaving 14 bases between. The CDR3 here is CATSRDSRGSAGNTIYF. DNA for the CDR3: TGTGCCACCAGCAGAGATTCCAGGGGATCTGCTGGAAACACCATATATTTT.

CDR3 amino acids: CASSIGVGGSKNIQYF. The CDR3 nucleotides read TGTGCCAGTAGTATAGGGGTGGGAGGGTCCAAAAACATTCAGTACTTC. The chain employs TRBV19 and TRBJ2-4; 7 nucleotides line up with TRBD2. Germline loops: CDR1 LNHDA, CDR2 SQIVND (reference sequence). With V trimmed by 1 base and J by 2 bases, 5 bases remained unmatched. The length of the CDR3 is 16 residues.

This clone was seen only a few times. The V gene is TRBV28, the J gene TRBJ2-7; weak D call: TRBD1 (6 bases). The germline CDR1 and CDR2 sequences are MDHEN and SYDVKM. V lost 6 bases and J lost 0, with 12 bases in between. The CDR3 totals 14 residues. The CDR3 DNA is TGTGCCAGCAGCCATACCAGGGGCTCCTACGAGCAGTACTTC. Protein: CASSHTRGSYEQYF.

This clone was observed a handful of times. Written as DNA, the CDR3 is TGTGCCAGCAGTTTTGGGGCACTAGCGGGAGATCTCGAGCAGTACTTC. Encoded protein: CASSFGALAGDLEQYF. The chain is built from TRBV28 and TRBJ2-7; 11 nucleotides match TRBD2. The CDR3 has 16 amino acids. Germline trimming cut 3 bases from V and 6 bases from J; bases unmatched to any gene: 10. Looked up from germline, CDR1 is MDHEN and CDR2 is SYDVKM.

This rearrangement joins TRBV28 to TRBJ2-1; 8 nucleotides align to TRBD2. The CDR3 has 18 residues. The V segment lost 2 bases and the J segment 0 bases; nucleotides outside the gene matches: 9. Per germline, CDR1 MDHEN and CDR2 SYDVKM. The CDR3 loop reads CASSLTSGTGPSYNEQFF. CDR3 DNA sequence: TGTGCCAGCAGTTTAACTAGCGGAACGGGGCCCTCCTACAATGAGCAGTTCTTC.

The genes are TRBV6-1 and TRBJ2-7, with 7 bases that match TRBD1. Losses at the gene ends were 4 bases for V and 3 bases for J; bases not matched to a gene: 9. The CDR3 sequence is 15 residues long. Germline-derived CDR1 and CDR2 are MNHNS and SASEGT. The CDR3 protein is CASSVTGAHNYEQYF. The DNA of the CDR3 is TGTGCCAGCAGTGTCACAGGGGCACACAACTACGAGCAGTACTTC.

This clone occurred a few times. The rearrangement joins TRBV28 to TRBJ1-6; 8 bases map to TRBD1. Trimming took 7 bases from V and 9 from J; bases not matched to a gene: 11. CDR1 is MDHEN, CDR2 SYDVKM, per germline. This CDR3 has 15 amino acids. CDR3: CASILGSGGSSPLHF. CDR3 DNA: TGTGCCAGCATTCTCGGATCAGGGGGCAGTTCACCCCTCCACTTT.

This rearrangement joins TRBV28 to TRBJ2-5, with 7 bases aligning to TRBD2. V gave up 5 bases and J gave up 6 bases; unmatched junction bases: 12. Germline CDR1 reads MDHEN; CDR2 reads SYDVKM. This CDR3 region has 15 residues. CDR3 sequence reads: CASSPFWTSLKTQYF. CDR3 coding DNA: TGTGCCAGCAGTCCGTTCTGGACTAGTCTGAAGACCCAGTACTTC.

J is TRBJ2-7 and V is TRBV27, with a tentative D call TRBD2 (5 bases). Germline CDR1 is MNHEY and CDR2 is SMNVEV (reference sequence). This CDR3 has 16 residues. V was shortened by 3 bases and J by 3 bases, with 18 bases between the two germline ends. CDR3 amino acids: CASSFYWRTSDYEQYF. The CDR3 nucleotides read TGTGCCAGCAGTTTCTACTGGCGGACTTCAGACTACGAGCAGTACTTC.